The rows below give T cell receptor beta chains drawn from one sample of a study of blood T cells in healthy people across ages. One entry per CDR3 protein results from TCRdb running MiXCR on the 5' RACE reads. The sample has some 1.4 million distinct CDR3 sequences, 35% to 45% seen once. The material sequenced was blood. The receptor source for this set is a woman younger than 30 in good health. Both conserved end residues are part of each CDR3. The order of the fields is CDR3 DNA, CDR3 protein, J gene, CDR3 length, D gene, V gene, clone size. A D gene is named only where the DNA matches it firmly. Clone size, where shown, is once, few, many, or a class for clones that have expanded.

cdr3_nt: TGTGCCATCAGTGAGTCCGTGGTAGCGGTCACCTACGAGCAGTACTTC
cdr3_aa: CAISESVVAVTYEQYF
j_call: TRBJ2-7
cdr3_length: 16
d_call: -
v_call: TRBV10-3
clone_size: -

cdr3_nt: TGTGCCAGCAGCACCCTAACTCGCCCCGATGGGTACTTC
cdr3_aa: CASSTLTRPDGYF
j_call: TRBJ2-5
cdr3_length: 13
d_call: -
v_call: TRBV11-2
clone_size: few

cdr3_nt: TGTGCCAGCAGCCACCGATTGGTGCACTCCGGGCAGTACTTC
cdr3_aa: CASSHRLVHSGQYF
j_call: TRBJ2-7
cdr3_length: 14
d_call: -
v_call: TRBV3-1
clone_size: -

cdr3_nt: TGCAGTGCTTACCACCAGGGTGAGCAAGATACGCAGTATTTT
cdr3_aa: CSAYHQGEQDTQYF
j_call: TRBJ2-3
cdr3_length: 14
d_call: -
v_call: TRBV20-1
clone_size: -

cdr3_nt: TGTGCCAGCAGTTCCTGGTCCCACACAAGGGGCTATGGCTACACCTTC
cdr3_aa: CASSSWSHTRGYGYTF
j_call: TRBJ1-2
cdr3_length: 16
d_call: -
v_call: TRBV12-3/TRBV12-4
clone_size: -

cdr3_nt: TGTGCCAGCAGCGGTTTCCTGGGCAGCACAGATACGCAGTATTTT
cdr3_aa: CASSGFLGSTDTQYF
j_call: TRBJ2-3
cdr3_length: 15
d_call: -
v_call: TRBV11-1
clone_size: -

cdr3_nt: TGTGCCAGCAGCCATGGACTCCGACGGCACGAGCAGTACTTC
cdr3_aa: CASSHGLRRHEQYF
j_call: TRBJ2-7
cdr3_length: 14
d_call: -
v_call: TRBV6-5
clone_size: -

cdr3_nt: TGTGCCAGCAGTTACATAGGGTCAGATACGCAGTATTTT
cdr3_aa: CASSYIGSDTQYF
j_call: TRBJ2-3
cdr3_length: 13
d_call: -
v_call: TRBV6-6
clone_size: -

cdr3_nt: TGTGCCAGCAGTTCTTTCGGCTTAGGAGAAGCTTTCTTT
cdr3_aa: CASSSFGLGEAFF
j_call: TRBJ1-1
cdr3_length: 13
d_call: -
v_call: TRBV27
clone_size: -

cdr3_nt: TGCGCCAGTGGGCCGGGCGGAGGGGAGACCCAGTACTTC
cdr3_aa: CASGPGGGETQYF
j_call: TRBJ2-5
cdr3_length: 13
d_call: -
v_call: TRBV5-1
clone_size: -

cdr3_nt: TGTGCTAGCCGCCCGGGGGCCCCTAGGATGACTGAAGCTTTCTTT
cdr3_aa: CASRPGAPRMTEAFF
j_call: TRBJ1-1
cdr3_length: 15
d_call: -
v_call: TRBV12-5
clone_size: -

cdr3_nt: TGTGCCAGCAGTTCTCCCCTCCGGGACAGGGGGCGTATAGGCACCGGGGAGCTGTTTTTT
cdr3_aa: CASSSPLRDRGRIGTGELFF
j_call: TRBJ2-2
cdr3_length: 20
d_call: TRBD1
v_call: TRBV6-5
clone_size: -

cdr3_nt: TGTGCCAGCAGCCCGACGAGGACAGGGGGCCGGGCTCAGCCCCAGCATTTT
cdr3_aa: CASSPTRTGGRAQPQHF
j_call: TRBJ1-5
cdr3_length: 17
d_call: TRBD1
v_call: TRBV7-9
clone_size: few

cdr3_nt: TGTGCCATCTCGGACAGGCCGAACACTGAAGCTTTCTTT
cdr3_aa: CAISDRPNTEAFF
j_call: TRBJ1-1
cdr3_length: 13
d_call: TRBD1
v_call: TRBV10-3
clone_size: -

cdr3_nt: TGTGCCAGCAAACTGGGACTAGCGGGGGGGCCGAGCACAGATACGCAGTATTTT
cdr3_aa: CASKLGLAGGPSTDTQYF
j_call: TRBJ2-3
cdr3_length: 18
d_call: TRBD2
v_call: TRBV6-1
clone_size: few

cdr3_nt: TGCAGCGTTGAACGCGGGGAAAAAGCTTTCTTT
cdr3_aa: CSVERGEKAFF
j_call: TRBJ1-1
cdr3_length: 11
d_call: -
v_call: TRBV29-1
clone_size: -

cdr3_nt: TGTGCCGGCAGCTTTTCAGTTAGGAATGAGCAGTTCTTC
cdr3_aa: CAGSFSVRNEQFF
j_call: TRBJ2-1
cdr3_length: 13
d_call: -
v_call: TRBV7-2
clone_size: -

cdr3_nt: TGCAGCGCCAGAAGCAGCGGTCCTTATGGCTACACCTTC
cdr3_aa: CSARSSGPYGYTF
j_call: TRBJ1-2
cdr3_length: 13
d_call: -
v_call: TRBV29-1
clone_size: -

cdr3_nt: TGTGCCAGCAGTTACGCAGGGGTAGAGACCCAGTACTTC
cdr3_aa: CASSYAGVETQYF
j_call: TRBJ2-5
cdr3_length: 13
d_call: -
v_call: TRBV6-6
clone_size: once

cdr3_nt: TGTGCCACCAAACGGACTAGCGGGAGGGCCCTCGGCGGGGAGCTGTTTTTT
cdr3_aa: CATKRTSGRALGGELFF
j_call: TRBJ2-2
cdr3_length: 17
d_call: TRBD2
v_call: TRBV12-3/TRBV12-4
clone_size: -

cdr3_nt: TGCGCCAGCAGTGCTCAGGGGGCGATTGGAAACACCATATATTTT
cdr3_aa: CASSAQGAIGNTIYF
j_call: TRBJ1-3
cdr3_length: 15
d_call: TRBD1
v_call: TRBV10-1
clone_size: -

cdr3_nt: TGTGCCAGCATAAGGCGGGGGGGCCCCAGCGGGGAGCTGTTTTTT
cdr3_aa: CASIRRGGPSGELFF
j_call: TRBJ2-2
cdr3_length: 15
d_call: TRBD2
v_call: TRBV2
clone_size: -

cdr3_nt: TGTGCCAGCAGAGAAACGACGGTGAAAAATGAAAAACTGTTTTTT
cdr3_aa: CASRETTVKNEKLFF
j_call: TRBJ1-4
cdr3_length: 15
d_call: -
v_call: TRBV2
clone_size: few

cdr3_nt: TGTGCCAGCAGCAGAACCGGGACTAGCGGGAGAGGAGGAGAGCAGTACTTC
cdr3_aa: CASSRTGTSGRGGEQYF
j_call: TRBJ2-4
cdr3_length: 17
d_call: -
v_call: TRBV21-1
clone_size: -

cdr3_nt: TGTGCCAGCAGCAAACTCCCCGGGACTAGCGGGACCTCGCGAGAAATTGAGCAGTTCTTC
cdr3_aa: CASSKLPGTSGTSREIEQFF
j_call: TRBJ2-1
cdr3_length: 20
d_call: -
v_call: TRBV21-1
clone_size: few

cdr3_nt: TGTGCCAGCAGCCCTCGGGGGGTCCGCGACGGGGAGCTGTTTTTT
cdr3_aa: CASSPRGVRDGELFF
j_call: TRBJ2-2
cdr3_length: 15
d_call: TRBD2
v_call: TRBV3-1
clone_size: -

cdr3_nt: TGCGCCAGCAGCTGGGTAGCGGCAAACACCGGGGAGCTGTTTTTT
cdr3_aa: CASSWVAANTGELFF
j_call: TRBJ2-2
cdr3_length: 15
d_call: -
v_call: TRBV5-1
clone_size: -

cdr3_nt: TGCAGCGCCAGAATACCTACGGTTGCGGGAGGCTACAATGAGCAGTACTTC
cdr3_aa: CSARIPTVAGGYNEQYF
j_call: TRBJ2-7
cdr3_length: 17
d_call: TRBD2
v_call: TRBV29-1
clone_size: -

cdr3_nt: TGCAGTGCTAGTTTGGGACAGACCTACGAGCAGTACTTC
cdr3_aa: CSASLGQTYEQYF
j_call: TRBJ2-7
cdr3_length: 13
d_call: TRBD1
v_call: TRBV20-1
clone_size: few

cdr3_nt: TGTGCCAGCAGCTTAGCACAGGGTAATTCACCCCTCCACTTT
cdr3_aa: CASSLAQGNSPLHF
j_call: TRBJ1-6
cdr3_length: 14
d_call: -
v_call: TRBV7-9
clone_size: few

cdr3_nt: TGCGCCAGCAGCTTCGCTAGCGCCCAAGAGACCCAGTACTTC
cdr3_aa: CASSFASAQETQYF
j_call: TRBJ2-5
cdr3_length: 14
d_call: -
v_call: TRBV5-1
clone_size: few

cdr3_nt: TGTGCCAGCAGCAACCGGGCATCGGTGACAGATACGCAGTATTTT
cdr3_aa: CASSNRASVTDTQYF
j_call: TRBJ2-3
cdr3_length: 15
d_call: -
v_call: TRBV7-9
clone_size: -

cdr3_nt: TGCAGCGCAGGGGTCCTGGCATATGGCTACACCTTC
cdr3_aa: CSAGVLAYGYTF
j_call: TRBJ1-2
cdr3_length: 12
d_call: -
v_call: TRBV29-1
clone_size: -

cdr3_nt: TGTGCCTGGAGTGGGGGGTTAGGGGAGACCCAGTACTTC
cdr3_aa: CAWSGGLGETQYF
j_call: TRBJ2-5
cdr3_length: 13
d_call: -
v_call: TRBV30
clone_size: -

cdr3_nt: TGTGCCATCAGTGAGTCGAAGCGGGGGGCCAGCTCCTACAATGAGCAGTTCTTC
cdr3_aa: CAISESKRGASSYNEQFF
j_call: TRBJ2-1
cdr3_length: 18
d_call: TRBD2
v_call: TRBV10-3
clone_size: -

cdr3_nt: TGTGCCAGCAGTTGGGGGACAGGGTCAAACTACGAGCAGTACTTC
cdr3_aa: CASSWGTGSNYEQYF
j_call: TRBJ2-7
cdr3_length: 15
d_call: TRBD1
v_call: TRBV28
clone_size: -

cdr3_nt: TGTGCCAGCAGCGCAACTGCTAGCGGGGGGGCCTCCGAGCAGTACTTC
cdr3_aa: CASSATASGGASEQYF
j_call: TRBJ2-7
cdr3_length: 16
d_call: TRBD2
v_call: TRBV9
clone_size: -

cdr3_nt: TGCAGCGTTGACAGGGGCGCTAACACTGAAGCTTTCTTT
cdr3_aa: CSVDRGANTEAFF
j_call: TRBJ1-1
cdr3_length: 13
d_call: -
v_call: TRBV29-1
clone_size: -

cdr3_nt: TGTGCCAGCAGCGCGCCCACCCACTTGAGGGGCGGCGAGCAGTACTTC
cdr3_aa: CASSAPTHLRGGEQYF
j_call: TRBJ2-7
cdr3_length: 16
d_call: -
v_call: TRBV7-9
clone_size: -

cdr3_nt: TGCAGTGCTAGAGGGTTAGTCGATAGCGGGAGGAACGCAGATACGCAGTATTTT
cdr3_aa: CSARGLVDSGRNADTQYF
j_call: TRBJ2-3
cdr3_length: 18
d_call: TRBD2
v_call: TRBV20-1
clone_size: -

cdr3_nt: TGTGCCAGCAGCATCTCGGGCCCAGGAAATGGGGGCAATCAGCCCCAGCATTTT
cdr3_aa: CASSISGPGNGGNQPQHF
j_call: TRBJ1-5
cdr3_length: 18
d_call: -
v_call: TRBV27
clone_size: few

cdr3_nt: TGTGCCACCAGCAGGACATTACAGACAGGGTCCGAGCAGTACTTC
cdr3_aa: CATSRTLQTGSEQYF
j_call: TRBJ2-7
cdr3_length: 15
d_call: TRBD1
v_call: TRBV15
clone_size: few

cdr3_nt: TGTGCCAGCAGTTGGACTAGCGGGGGCCCAGATACGCAGTATTTT
cdr3_aa: CASSWTSGGPDTQYF
j_call: TRBJ2-3
cdr3_length: 15
d_call: TRBD2
v_call: TRBV12-3/TRBV12-4
clone_size: many

cdr3_nt: TGTGCCAGCAGTTTCCCACCGGGGGCCTCCAACTACGAGCAGTACTTC
cdr3_aa: CASSFPPGASNYEQYF
j_call: TRBJ2-7
cdr3_length: 16
d_call: -
v_call: TRBV12-3/TRBV12-4
clone_size: few

cdr3_nt: TGTGCCAGCAGTTTATTAGTTCAGGGGGTCCCTCTCTACGAGCAGTACTTC
cdr3_aa: CASSLLVQGVPLYEQYF
j_call: TRBJ2-7
cdr3_length: 17
d_call: TRBD1
v_call: TRBV27
clone_size: -

cdr3_nt: TGTGCCAGCAGCCCGGGACTAGCGGGCCTAAGCTCCTACAATGAGCAGTACTTC
cdr3_aa: CASSPGLAGLSSYNEQYF
j_call: TRBJ2-7
cdr3_length: 18
d_call: TRBD2
v_call: TRBV4-2
clone_size: -

cdr3_nt: TGTGCCAGCAGCTTTGGTAGGGCAGGGGCCTACGAGCAGTACTTC
cdr3_aa: CASSFGRAGAYEQYF
j_call: TRBJ2-7
cdr3_length: 15
d_call: -
v_call: TRBV11-2
clone_size: few

cdr3_nt: TGTGCCAGCAGCCAAGATCGGGCTAGCGGGGTTTCCTACAATGAGCAGTTCTTC
cdr3_aa: CASSQDRASGVSYNEQFF
j_call: TRBJ2-1
cdr3_length: 18
d_call: TRBD2
v_call: TRBV14
clone_size: -

cdr3_nt: TGTGCCAGCAGTTACCGAGGGGACGCCTATAATTCACCCCTCCACTTT
cdr3_aa: CASSYRGDAYNSPLHF
j_call: TRBJ1-6
cdr3_length: 16
d_call: -
v_call: TRBV6-5
clone_size: few

cdr3_nt: TGCGCCAGCAGCTCCTCAAGGGGGGACTCCTACGAGCAGTACTTC
cdr3_aa: CASSSSRGDSYEQYF
j_call: TRBJ2-7
cdr3_length: 15
d_call: -
v_call: TRBV5-1
clone_size: -

cdr3_nt: TGCGCCAGCAGCCAGATTAACAATGAGCAGTACTTC
cdr3_aa: CASSQINNEQYF
j_call: TRBJ2-5
cdr3_length: 12
d_call: -
v_call: TRBV4-1
clone_size: -

cdr3_nt: TGTGCCAGCAGTTACGCAGGGAACGAGCAGTACTTC
cdr3_aa: CASSYAGNEQYF
j_call: TRBJ2-7
cdr3_length: 12
d_call: -
v_call: TRBV6-5
clone_size: -

cdr3_nt: TGTGCCAGCCGATTAGGGGGAAAAGGTCAGCCCCAGCATTTT
cdr3_aa: CASRLGGKGQPQHF
j_call: TRBJ1-5
cdr3_length: 14
d_call: -
v_call: TRBV12-3/TRBV12-4
clone_size: few

cdr3_nt: TGTGCCACCAGCAGGGACCGAGACAGTTCGGGTGAAAAACTGTTTTTT
cdr3_aa: CATSRDRDSSGEKLFF
j_call: TRBJ1-4
cdr3_length: 16
d_call: -
v_call: TRBV15
clone_size: -